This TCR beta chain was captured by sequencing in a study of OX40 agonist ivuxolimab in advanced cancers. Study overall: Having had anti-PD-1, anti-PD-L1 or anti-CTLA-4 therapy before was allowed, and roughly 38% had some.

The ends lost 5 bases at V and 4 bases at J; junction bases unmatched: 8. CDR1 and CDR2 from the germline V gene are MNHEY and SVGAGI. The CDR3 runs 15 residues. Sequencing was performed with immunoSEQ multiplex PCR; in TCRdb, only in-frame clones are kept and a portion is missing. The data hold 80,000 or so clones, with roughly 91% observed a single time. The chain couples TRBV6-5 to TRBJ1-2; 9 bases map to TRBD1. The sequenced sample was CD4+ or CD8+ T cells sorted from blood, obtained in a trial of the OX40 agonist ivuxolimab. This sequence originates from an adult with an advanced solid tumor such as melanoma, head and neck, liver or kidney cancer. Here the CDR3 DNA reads TGTGCCAGCAGTACTACAGGGGGCAGGGGCTATGGCTACACCTTC. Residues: CASSTTGGRGYGYTF.